Listed here are 18 T cell receptor beta chains from one sample, sequenced in a study of blood T cell repertoires in COVID-19. The method was immunoSEQ multiplex PCR; TCRdb's version includes in-frame clones alone and lacks a portion of them. The table has approximately 120,000 clones, about 79% seen once. The sequenced sample consisted of peripheral blood. The receptors here all came from a man between 40 and 49 years old with active or convalescent COVID-19.

The chain combines TRBV7-9 with TRBJ2-1, with 7 bases matching TRBD2. This CDR3 comprises 14 residues. Looked up from germline, CDR1 is SEHNR and CDR2 is FQNEAQ (reference sequence). V lost 3 bases to trimming and J lost 6 bases; unmatched junction nucleotides: 5. In DNA form, the CDR3 reads TGTGCCAGCAGCTTTCCAGGGAGGGTCAATGAGCAGTTCTTC. It translates to CASSFPGRVNEQFF.

The chain links TRBV30 to TRBJ2-2; D is possibly TRBD1 (6 bases). Germline values: CDR1 GTSNPN, CDR2 SVGIG (reference sequence). Trimming cost V 8 bases and J 4 bases, with 17 bases left between them. The CDR3 length is 14 residues. Here the CDR3 reads CAAPGTSSTGELFF. The CDR3 coding sequence is TGTGCCGCCCCCGGGACATCCAGCACCGGGGAGCTGTTTTTT. Variable domain in full (rest from reference TRBV30 and TRBJ2-2): SQTIHQWPATLVQPVGSPLSLECTVEGTSNPNLYWYRQAAGRGLQLLFYSVGIGQISSEVPQNLSASRPQDRQFILSSKKLLLSDSGFYLCAAPGTSSTGELFFGEGSRLTVL.

The V call is TRBV3-1 (or the pseudogene TRBV3-2), the J call TRBJ1-2, with D possibly being TRBD1 (6 bases). The CDR3 sequence is 17 residues long. With 4 bases removed from V and 0 bases from J, the gap between germline ends came to 18 bases. Germline V gene data show CDR1 as LGHDT and CDR2 as YNNKEL (reference sequence). The CDR3 sequence is CASSLEVGGSANYGYTF. The CDR3 region has the DNA TGTGCCAGCAGCCTGGAGGTAGGGGGATCAGCTAACTATGGCTACACCTTC.

The chain combines TRBV7-9 with TRBJ2-2, with no clear D. Germline V gene sequence: CDR1 SEHNR, CDR2 FQNEAQ (reference sequence). With 0 bases removed from V and 3 bases from J, the gap between germline ends came to 5 bases. The CDR3 is 14 residues long. The chain's CDR3 is CASSLAGHTGELFF. The CDR3 DNA reads TGTGCCAGCAGCTTAGCGGGCCACACCGGGGAGCTGTTTTTT.

The genes are TRBV5-4 and TRBJ2-2; 9 bases map to TRBD2. Germline lookup yields CDR1 SGHNT and CDR2 YYREEE (reference sequence). CDR3 length equals 16 residues. The ends lost 0 bases at V and 6 bases at J; junction bases unmatched: 6. CDR3 residues: CASSLAGGRASGELFF. Written as DNA, the CDR3 is TGTGCCAGCAGCTTGGCGGGCGGGAGGGCCTCCGGGGAGCTGTTTTTT.

The chain joins TRBV11-2 to TRBJ1-5; D might be TRBD1 (5 bases). Looked up from germline, CDR1 is SGHAT and CDR2 is FQNNGV. Deletions cut 1 base from V and 4 bases from J, with 8 bases between. The CDR3 is 14 amino acids. CDR3 nucleotides: TGTGCCAGCAGCTTAGGGGCAGGGAATCAGCCCCAGCATTTT. Its protein product is CASSLGAGNQPQHF.

J is TRBJ2-3 and V is TRBV9; TRBD2 matches 7 bases. The V and J ends lost 2 bases and 6 bases, in that order; junction bases with no gene match: 3. Germline V CDR1 and CDR2: SGDLS, YYNGEE. This CDR3 is 13 amino acids long. Here the CDR3 DNA reads TGTGCCAGCAGCGTGGAAGCGGGGGATACGCAGTATTTT. Amino acids: CASSVEAGDTQYF.

The chain couples TRBV20-1 to TRBJ2-4; possibly TRBD1 for D (5 bases). The CDR3 extends over 15 amino acids. The ends were cut back, 3 bases at V and 3 bases at J, with 15 bases in the middle. The germline V gene encodes CDR1 DFQATT and CDR2 SNEGSKA (reference sequence). DNA for the CDR3: TGCAGTGCTAGTGCCAGGGAAGGGGTCAAAAACATTCAGTACTTC. Protein: CSASAREGVKNIQYF.

This CDR3 reads CASSYSAATNEKLFF. For the CDR3, the DNA is TGTGCCAGCAGTTACTCGGCAGCAACTAATGAAAAACTGTTTTTT. The V call is TRBV6-5, the J call TRBJ1-4, with no clear D. The CDR3 has 15 amino acids. Looked up from germline, CDR1 is MNHEY and CDR2 is SVGAGI. Trimming took off 0 bases at V and 0 bases at J, with 5 bases between the two ends.

The chain recombines TRBV30 with TRBJ1-1; D not resolved. Germline V CDR1 and CDR2: GTSNPN, SVGIG (reference sequence). The length of the CDR3 is 13 residues. Trimming removed 4 bases at V and 8 bases at J, with 17 bases between. The CDR3: CAWTTTRVIEAFF. CDR3 in DNA: TGTGCCTGGACCACTACCCGGGTTATCGAAGCTTTCTTT. Combining the CDR3 with reference TRBV30 and TRBJ1-1 gives the whole variable domain SQTIHQWPATLVQPVGSPLSLECTVEGTSNPNLYWYRQAAGRGLQLLFYSVGIGQISSEVPQNLSASRPQDRQFILSSKKLLLSDSGFYLCAWTTTRVIEAFFGQGTRLTVV.

V gene TRBV18 combines with J gene TRBJ2-7, with D unclear. Germline lookup yields CDR1 KGHSH and CDR2 LQKENI. This CDR3 contains 12 residues. V was cut by 2 bases and J by 4 bases, with 6 bases left in between. Here the CDR3 reads CASSPVSYEQYF. The CDR3 DNA sequence: TGTGCCAGCTCACCAGTTTCTTACGAGCAGTACTTC.

This clone was seen more than once but under ten times. The gene calls are TRBV2 and TRBJ2-5; D perhaps matches TRBD1 (6 bases). The CDR3 covers 12 residues. Germline-derived CDR1 and CDR2 are SNHLY and FYNNEI. Trimming removed 9 bases at V and 2 bases at J, with 10 bases between. CDR3 sequence reads: CASGQRQETQYF. The CDR3 coding sequence is TGTGCCAGTGGACAGCGTCAAGAGACCCAGTACTTC. Drawing the rest from reference TRBV2 and TRBJ2-5, the complete variable domain is EPEVTQTPSHQVTQMGQEVILRCVPISNHLYFYWYRQILGQKVEFLVSFYNNEISEKSEIFDDQFSVERPDGSNFTLKIRSTKLEDSAMYFCASGQRQETQYFGPGTRLLVL.

The gene calls are TRBV7-2 and TRBJ1-5; D remains ambiguous. Trimming removed 5 bases from V and 2 bases from J, with 13 bases in between. Germline-derived CDR1 and CDR2 are SGHTA and FQGNSA. The CDR3 is 15 residues long. CDR3 in DNA: TGTGCCAGCAGCCCACAGCCGGTCGGCAATCAGCCCCAGCATTTT. Its protein is CASSPQPVGNQPQHF.

The chain links TRBV5-1 to TRBJ2-2, with D perhaps matching TRBD2 (5 bases). CDR1 SGHRS and CDR2 YFSETQ come from the germline V gene. The CDR3 totals 14 residues. V was trimmed by 2 bases and J by 3 bases, leaving 8 bases between them. CDR3 coding DNA: TGCGCCAGCAGCTTTTCCGGGGACACCGGGGAGCTGTTTTTT. Residues: CASSFSGDTGELFF.

This clone was seen many times. The chain couples TRBV5-1 to TRBJ2-7; 8 bases are shared with TRBD1. Trimming took 5 bases from V and 0 from J; bases not matched to a gene: 13. Germline-derived CDR1 and CDR2 are SGHRS and YFSETQ. The CDR3 is 17 residues long. This CDR3 reads CASSILYRDRSSYEQYF. The CDR3 nucleotides read TGCGCCAGCAGTATACTCTACCGGGACAGGAGCTCCTACGAGCAGTACTTC.

V is TRBV6-2 or TRBV6-3 and J is TRBJ2-5, with 7 bases fitting TRBD2. After removal of 2 bases from V and 4 bases from J, the junction contained 4 bases not matched to a gene. The CDR3 contains 14 residues. Germline V gene data show CDR1 as MNHEY and CDR2 as SVGEGT. CDR3 in amino acids: CASSYGGGAETQYF. For the CDR3, the DNA is TGTGCCAGCAGTTACGGCGGGGGAGCAGAGACCCAGTACTTC.

The chain uses TRBV5-4 and TRBJ1-1, with TRBD1 identical over 10 bases. Losses at the gene ends were 2 bases for V and 3 bases for J; bases not matched to a gene: 1. Germline assignment: CDR1 SGHNT and CDR2 YYREEE (reference sequence). The CDR3 consists of 14 residues. The CDR3 protein is CASSFGQGDTEAFF. DNA for the CDR3: TGTGCCAGCAGCTTTGGACAGGGGGACACTGAAGCTTTCTTT.

The chain has TRBV11-1 and TRBJ2-1; 13 nucleotides agree with TRBD2. CDR3 length equals 15 residues. The junction had 8 bases not matched to a gene; V was cut back by 6 bases and J by 9 bases. Germline CDR1 SGHAT, CDR2 FQDESV (reference sequence). The CDR3 is CASSRTSGSAIEQFF. CDR3 bases: TGTGCCAGCAGTAGGACTAGCGGGAGTGCGATTGAGCAGTTCTTC.